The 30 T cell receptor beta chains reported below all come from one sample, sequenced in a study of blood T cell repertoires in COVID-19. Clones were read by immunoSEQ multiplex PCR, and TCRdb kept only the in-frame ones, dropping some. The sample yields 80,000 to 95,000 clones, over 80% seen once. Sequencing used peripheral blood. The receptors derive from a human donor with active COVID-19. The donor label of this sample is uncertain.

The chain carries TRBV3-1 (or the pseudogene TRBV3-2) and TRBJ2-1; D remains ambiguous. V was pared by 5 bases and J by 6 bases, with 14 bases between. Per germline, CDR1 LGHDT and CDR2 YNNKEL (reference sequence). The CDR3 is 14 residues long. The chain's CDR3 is CASSYFSAANEQFF. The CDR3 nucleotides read TGTGCCAGCAGCTACTTTTCGGCGGCCAATGAGCAGTTCTTC.

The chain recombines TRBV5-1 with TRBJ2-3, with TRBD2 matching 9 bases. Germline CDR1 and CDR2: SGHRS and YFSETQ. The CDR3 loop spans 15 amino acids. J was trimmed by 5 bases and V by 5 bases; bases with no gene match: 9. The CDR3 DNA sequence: TGCGCCAGCAGTACTATGAGCGGGGGGAGAGATACGCAGTATTTT. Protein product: CASSTMSGGRDTQYF.

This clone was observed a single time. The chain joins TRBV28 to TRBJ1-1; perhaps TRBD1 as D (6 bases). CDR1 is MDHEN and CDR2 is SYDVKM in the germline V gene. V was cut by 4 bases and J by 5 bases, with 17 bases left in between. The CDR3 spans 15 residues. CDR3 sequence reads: CASSSVPGDGTEAFF. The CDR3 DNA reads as TGTGCCAGCAGTTCGGTTCCAGGGGATGGGACTGAAGCTTTCTTT.

The CDR3 region is CASSIPPAGELFF. CDR3 DNA sequence: TGTGCCAGTAGTATTCCCCCCGCCGGGGAGCTGTTTTTT. The V call is TRBV19, the J call TRBJ2-2; D remains ambiguous. The germline CDR1 and CDR2 sequences are LNHDA and SQIVND (reference sequence). Trimming left V 3 bases short and J 6 bases short, with 8 bases between. The CDR3 runs 13 residues. The complete variable domain, with remaining parts taken from reference TRBV19 and TRBJ2-2, reads DGGITQSPKYLFRKEGQNVTLSCEQNLNHDAMYWYRQDPGQGLRLIYYSQIVNDFQKGDIAEGYSVSREKKESFPLTVTSAQKNPTAFYLCASSIPPAGELFFGEGSRLTVL.

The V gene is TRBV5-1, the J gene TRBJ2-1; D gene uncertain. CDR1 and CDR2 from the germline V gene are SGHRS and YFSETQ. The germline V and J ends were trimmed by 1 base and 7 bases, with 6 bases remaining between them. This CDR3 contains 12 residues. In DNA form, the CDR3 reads TGCGCCAGCAGCTTGCCCGGGAATGAGCAGTTCTTC. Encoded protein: CASSLPGNEQFF.

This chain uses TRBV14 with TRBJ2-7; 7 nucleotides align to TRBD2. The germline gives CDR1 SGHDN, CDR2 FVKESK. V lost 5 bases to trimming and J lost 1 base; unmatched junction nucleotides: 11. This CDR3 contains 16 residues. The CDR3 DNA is TGTGCCAGCAGCAGACTTTCGGGCGGGGGTTCCTACGAGCAGTACTTC. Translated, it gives CASSRLSGGGSYEQYF.

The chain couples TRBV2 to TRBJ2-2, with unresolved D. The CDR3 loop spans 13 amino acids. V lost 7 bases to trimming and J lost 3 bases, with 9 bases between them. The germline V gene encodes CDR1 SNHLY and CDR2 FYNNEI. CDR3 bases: TGTGCCAGCACGTCGGAGTACACCGGGGAGCTGTTTTTT. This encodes CASTSEYTGELFF.

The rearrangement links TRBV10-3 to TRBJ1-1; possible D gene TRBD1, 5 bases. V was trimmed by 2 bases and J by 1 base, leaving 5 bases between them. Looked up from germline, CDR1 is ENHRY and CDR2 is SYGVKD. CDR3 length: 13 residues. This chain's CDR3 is CAISEQGNTEAFF. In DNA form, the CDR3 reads TGTGCCATCAGTGAGCAGGGGAACACTGAAGCTTTCTTT.

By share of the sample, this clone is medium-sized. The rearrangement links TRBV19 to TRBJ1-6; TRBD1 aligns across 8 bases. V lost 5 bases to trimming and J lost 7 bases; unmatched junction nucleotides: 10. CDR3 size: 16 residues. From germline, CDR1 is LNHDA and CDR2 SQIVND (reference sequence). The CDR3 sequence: CASSVPRQGTNSPLHF. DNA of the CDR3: TGTGCCAGTAGTGTACCCAGACAGGGGACGAATTCACCCCTCCACTTT.

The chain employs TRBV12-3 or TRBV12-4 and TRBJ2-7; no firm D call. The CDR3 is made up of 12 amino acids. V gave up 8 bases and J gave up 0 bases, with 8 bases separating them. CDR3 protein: CASSHSSYEQYF. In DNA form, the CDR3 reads TGTGCCAGCTCCCACAGCTCCTACGAGCAGTACTTC.

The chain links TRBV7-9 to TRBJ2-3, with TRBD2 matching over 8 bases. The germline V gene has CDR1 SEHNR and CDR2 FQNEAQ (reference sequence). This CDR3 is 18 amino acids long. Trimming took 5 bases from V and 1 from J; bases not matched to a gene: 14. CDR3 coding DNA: TGTGCCAGCAGCGCCCCCGGAGGACTAGCTTTCGGCACAGATACGCAGTATTTT. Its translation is CASSAPGGLAFGTDTQYF.

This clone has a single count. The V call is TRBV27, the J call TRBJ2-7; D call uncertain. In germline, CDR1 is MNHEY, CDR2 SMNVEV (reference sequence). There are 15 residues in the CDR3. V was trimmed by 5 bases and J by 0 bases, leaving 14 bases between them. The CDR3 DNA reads TGTGCCAGCAGTCCCAACCCGACAAGCTCCTACGAGCAGTACTTC. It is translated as CASSPNPTSSYEQYF.

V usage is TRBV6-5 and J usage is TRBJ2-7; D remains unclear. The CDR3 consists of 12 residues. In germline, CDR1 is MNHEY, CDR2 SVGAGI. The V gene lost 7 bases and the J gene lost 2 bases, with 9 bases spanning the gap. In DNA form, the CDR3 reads TGTGCCAGCACCGCCCAGACCTACGAGCAGTACTTC. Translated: CASTAQTYEQYF.

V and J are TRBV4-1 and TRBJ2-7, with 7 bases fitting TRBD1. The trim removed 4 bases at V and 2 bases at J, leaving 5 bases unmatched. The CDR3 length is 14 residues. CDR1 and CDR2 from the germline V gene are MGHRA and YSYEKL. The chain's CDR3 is CASSPLGQTYEQYF. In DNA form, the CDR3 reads TGCGCCAGCAGCCCCCTGGGACAGACCTACGAGCAGTACTTC.

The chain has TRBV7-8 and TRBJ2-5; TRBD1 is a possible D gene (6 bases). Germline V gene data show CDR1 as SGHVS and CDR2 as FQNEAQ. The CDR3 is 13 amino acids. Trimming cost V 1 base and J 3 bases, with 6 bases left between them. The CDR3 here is CASSLGQEETQYF. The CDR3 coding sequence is TGTGCCAGCAGCTTAGGACAGGAAGAGACCCAGTACTTC.

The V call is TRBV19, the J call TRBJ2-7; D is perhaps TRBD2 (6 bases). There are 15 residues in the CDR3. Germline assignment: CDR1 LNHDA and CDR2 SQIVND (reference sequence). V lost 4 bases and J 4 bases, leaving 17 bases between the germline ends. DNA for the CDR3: TGTGCCAGTAGTACAGCCGGGACTCCTCGTTACGAGCAGTACTTC. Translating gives CASSTAGTPRYEQYF.

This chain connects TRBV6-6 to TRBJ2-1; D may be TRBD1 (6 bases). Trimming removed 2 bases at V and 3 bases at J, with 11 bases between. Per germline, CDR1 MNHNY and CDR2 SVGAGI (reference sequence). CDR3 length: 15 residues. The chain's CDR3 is CASSYATGVYNEQFF. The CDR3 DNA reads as TGTGCCAGCAGTTACGCGACAGGCGTCTACAATGAGCAGTTCTTC.

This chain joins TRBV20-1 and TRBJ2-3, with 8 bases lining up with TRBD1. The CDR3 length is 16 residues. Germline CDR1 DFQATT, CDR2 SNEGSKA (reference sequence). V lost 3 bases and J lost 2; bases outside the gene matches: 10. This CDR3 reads CSASEPTGVNTDTQYF. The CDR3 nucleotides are TGCAGTGCTAGTGAGCCGACAGGGGTGAACACAGATACGCAGTATTTT.

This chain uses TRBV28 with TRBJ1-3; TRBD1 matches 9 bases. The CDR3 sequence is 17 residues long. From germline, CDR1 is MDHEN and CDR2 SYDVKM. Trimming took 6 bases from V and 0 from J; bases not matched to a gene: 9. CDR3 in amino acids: CASREKGQGYSGNTIYF. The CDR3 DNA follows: TGTGCCAGCAGGGAAAAGGGACAGGGCTACTCTGGAAACACCATATATTTT.

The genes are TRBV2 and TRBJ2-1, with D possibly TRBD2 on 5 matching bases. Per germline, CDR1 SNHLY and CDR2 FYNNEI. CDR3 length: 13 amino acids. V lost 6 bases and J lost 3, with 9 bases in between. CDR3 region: CASSRTVYNEQFF. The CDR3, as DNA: TGTGCCAGCAGCAGGACTGTCTACAATGAGCAGTTCTTC.

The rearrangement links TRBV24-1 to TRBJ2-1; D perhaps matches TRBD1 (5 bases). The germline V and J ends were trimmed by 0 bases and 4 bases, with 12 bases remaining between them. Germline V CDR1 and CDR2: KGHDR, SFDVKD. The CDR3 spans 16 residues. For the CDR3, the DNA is TGTGCCACCAGTGATTTGCGCCAGGGTAGGTACAATGAGCAGTTCTTC. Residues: CATSDLRQGRYNEQFF.

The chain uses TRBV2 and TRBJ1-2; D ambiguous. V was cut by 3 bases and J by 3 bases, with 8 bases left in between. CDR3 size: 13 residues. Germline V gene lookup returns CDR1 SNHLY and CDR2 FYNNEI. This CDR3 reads CASSEELYYGYTF. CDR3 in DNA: TGTGCCAGCAGTGAGGAGTTGTACTATGGCTACACCTTC.

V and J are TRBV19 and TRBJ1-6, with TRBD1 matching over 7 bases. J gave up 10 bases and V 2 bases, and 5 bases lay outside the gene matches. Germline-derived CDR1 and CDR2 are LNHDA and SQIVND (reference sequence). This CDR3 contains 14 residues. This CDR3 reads CASSIRGQDSPLHF. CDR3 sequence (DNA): TGTGCCAGTAGTATAAGGGGGCAGGACTCACCCCTCCACTTT.

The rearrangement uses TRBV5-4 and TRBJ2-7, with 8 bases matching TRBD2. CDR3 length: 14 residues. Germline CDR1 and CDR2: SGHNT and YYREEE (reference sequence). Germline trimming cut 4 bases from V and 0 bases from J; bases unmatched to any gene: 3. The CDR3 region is CASSPGGVSYEQYF. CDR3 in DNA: TGTGCCAGCAGCCCCGGGGGGGTCTCCTACGAGCAGTACTTC.

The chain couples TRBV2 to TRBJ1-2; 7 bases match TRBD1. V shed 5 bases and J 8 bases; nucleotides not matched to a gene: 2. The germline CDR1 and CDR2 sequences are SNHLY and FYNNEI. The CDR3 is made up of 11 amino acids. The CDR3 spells CASSRGGGYTF. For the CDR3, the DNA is TGTGCCAGCAGTAGAGGGGGCGGCTACACCTTC. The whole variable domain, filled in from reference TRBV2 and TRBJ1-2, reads EPEVTQTPSHQVTQMGQEVILRCVPISNHLYFYWYRQILGQKVEFLVSFYNNEISEKSEIFDDQFSVERPDGSNFTLKIRSTKLEDSAMYFCASSRGGGYTFGSGTRLTVV.

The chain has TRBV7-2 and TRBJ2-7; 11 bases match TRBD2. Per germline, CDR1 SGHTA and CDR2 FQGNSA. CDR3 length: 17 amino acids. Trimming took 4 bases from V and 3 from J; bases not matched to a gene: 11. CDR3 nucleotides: TGTGCCAGCAGCTCCCCCATAGCGGGGGGGCTTAACTACGAGCAGTACTTC. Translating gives CASSSPIAGGLNYEQYF.

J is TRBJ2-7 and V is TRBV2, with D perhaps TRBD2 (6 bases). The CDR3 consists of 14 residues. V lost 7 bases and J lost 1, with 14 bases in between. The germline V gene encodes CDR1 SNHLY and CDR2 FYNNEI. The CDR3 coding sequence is TGTGCCAGCACGGTAGGGACTGTTTCCTACGAGCAGTACTTC. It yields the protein CASTVGTVSYEQYF.

The DNA for the CDR3 is TGTGCCAGCAGTTACTCGGGCAGCCTAGCCAAAAACATTCAGTACTTC. This encodes CASSYSGSLAKNIQYF. The J gene is TRBJ2-4, the V gene TRBV6-2 or TRBV6-3; no firm D call. The V gene lost 0 bases and the J gene lost 0 bases, with 9 bases spanning the gap. This CDR3 has 16 residues. Germline CDR1 and CDR2: MNHEY and SVGEGT.

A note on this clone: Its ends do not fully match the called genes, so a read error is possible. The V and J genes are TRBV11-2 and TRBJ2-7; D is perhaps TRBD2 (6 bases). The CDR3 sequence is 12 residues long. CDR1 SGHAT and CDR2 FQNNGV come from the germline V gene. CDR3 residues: CASSRDGDSHIF. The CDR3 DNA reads TGTGCCAGCAGCCGAGACGGGGACTCTCATATATTC.

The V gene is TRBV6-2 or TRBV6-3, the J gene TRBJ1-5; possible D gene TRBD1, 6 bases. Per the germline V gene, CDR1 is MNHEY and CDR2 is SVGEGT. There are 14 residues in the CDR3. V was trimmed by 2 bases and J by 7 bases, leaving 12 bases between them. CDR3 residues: CASSYGTSSQPQHF. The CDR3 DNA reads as TGTGCCAGCAGTTACGGGACATCCAGCCAGCCCCAGCATTTT.